This T cell receptor (beta chain) stems from a study of shared clonotypes between healthy human individuals. Study observations and caveats: Sorted-subset sequencing, rarefaction showed, was incomplete despite large depth. Sharing across four donors was highest in naive CD4 (approximately 5%) and lowest in memory CD8 (0.4%).

This table comes from immunoSEQ multiplex PCR, and its TCRdb copy is limited to in-frame clones, with some not included. The sample consists of about 1 million clones, approximately 78% of them appearing once. V shed 3 bases, J shed 15 bases, and the junction held 11 bases outside the gene matches. CDR1 is SGHTA and CDR2 is FQGTGA in the germline V gene. The CDR3 sequence is 14 residues long. Of note for this clone: The target antigen is unknown.

The genes are TRBV7-3 and TRBJ2-1; 10 bases agree with TRBD1. This sequence was found in a man between 18 and 35 years old in good health. Some clones in this sample may be carry-over from other donors' samples. Sequenced input: memory CD4+ T cells from PBMCs. Sample subset: CD45RA-negative fraction. Here the CDR3 reads CASSLSLGTGDRFF. The DNA of the CDR3 is TGTGCCAGCAGCTTGAGTTTAGGGACAGGGGACAGGTTCTTC.